The clone carrying this T cell receptor (beta chain) has just one count. The sample belongs to a study of blood T cell repertoires in COVID-19. Germline lookup yields CDR1 SGHTA and CDR2 FQGTGA. Trimming took 0 bases from V and 2 from J, leaving 13 bases between them. The CDR3 sequence is 17 residues long. Those who participated ranged in age from about 18 to 95 years and resided in 20 to 30 US areas. Membership in each cohort depended on participant-reported clinical history. The repertoire was sequenced with immunoSEQ multiplex PCR; TCRdb's copy has only in-frame clones and lacks some. The top ten hold 3.4% of the sample, which has under 300,000 clones, roughly 84% seen once.

The sample consisted of PBMCs or T cells enriched from blood (not recorded which). The J gene is TRBJ2-2, the V gene TRBV7-3; the D gene is possibly TRBD2 (5 bases). The TCR sequence derives from a man aged 45-65 years who had recovered from COVID-19. CDR3 amino acids: CASSLTSGLLNTGELFF. CDR3 DNA sequence: TGTGCCAGCAGCTTAACCTCCGGACTCCTCAACACCGGGGAGCTGTTTTTT.